This entry lists 13 T cell receptor beta chains sequenced from one sample in a study of blood T cell repertoires in COVID-19. The repertoire was sequenced with immunoSEQ multiplex PCR; TCRdb's copy has only in-frame clones and lacks some. Here the sample spans approximately 190,000 clones, about four fifths being singletons. The sample taken for sequencing was PBMCs or T cells enriched from blood (not recorded which). Receptor source: a man aged 40-50 years who had recovered from COVID-19.

V is TRBV25-1 and J is TRBJ2-1, with 13 nucleotides matching TRBD2. CDR1 and CDR2 from the germline V gene are MGHDK and SYGVNS. V was pared by 6 bases and J by 7 bases, with 6 bases of the junction left unmatched. The CDR3 has 15 amino acids. CDR3 region: CASSQLAGGRNEQFF. The DNA for the CDR3 is TGTGCCAGCAGCCAACTAGCGGGGGGGAGAAATGAGCAGTTCTTC. The whole variable domain, filled in from reference TRBV25-1 and TRBJ2-1, reads EADIYQTPRYLVIGTGKKITLECSQTMGHDKMYWYQQDPGMELHLIHYSYGVNSTEKGDLSSESTVSRIRTEHFPLTLESARPSHTSQYLCASSQLAGGRNEQFFGPGTRLTVL.

V gene TRBV28 combines with J gene TRBJ1-3; D unclear. The CDR3 loop spans 16 amino acids. V was trimmed by 3 bases and J by 0 bases, leaving 12 bases between them. CDR1 MDHEN and CDR2 SYDVKM come from the germline V gene. The CDR3: CASSLSSLHSGNTIYF. The CDR3, as DNA: TGTGCCAGCAGTTTGTCCAGTTTGCACTCTGGAAACACCATATATTTT.

V is TRBV11-1 and J is TRBJ2-5; a weak D match, TRBD1 (6 bases). The V end was cut by 2 bases, the J end by 5 bases, with 15 bases between. The CDR3 sequence is 15 residues long. Germline V gene lookup returns CDR1 SGHAT and CDR2 FQDESV (reference sequence). The CDR3 DNA is TGTGCCAGCAGCTTAAACGCAGGGGAAAGGGAGACCCAGTACTTC. The encoded protein is CASSLNAGERETQYF.

The CDR3 region has the DNA TGTGCCTGGAGTGAGGCAGGTTTCCGTGAAAAACTGTTTTTT. Translating gives CAWSEAGFREKLFF. The rearrangement links TRBV30 to TRBJ1-4; D remains ambiguous. The ends were cut back, 1 base at V and 7 bases at J, with 13 bases in the middle. The CDR3 sequence is 14 residues long. Germline CDR1 reads GTSNPN; CDR2 reads SVGIG (reference sequence).

This chain joins TRBV5-6 and TRBJ2-5, with D possibly being TRBD1 (6 bases). V was pared by 4 bases and J by 2 bases, with 9 bases between. The CDR3 totals 13 residues. CDR1 SGHDT and CDR2 YYEEEE come from the germline V gene. The CDR3 loop reads CASSRGSQETQYF. The CDR3 nucleotides read TGTGCCAGCAGCAGGGGGTCACAAGAGACCCAGTACTTC.

The chain couples TRBV2 to TRBJ1-4, with D maybe TRBD1 (6 bases). V was trimmed by 2 bases and J by 7 bases, leaving 11 bases between them. This CDR3 contains 14 residues. Germline CDR1 and CDR2: SNHLY and FYNNEI. The CDR3 bases are TGTGCCAGCAGTGAAAGGGGGTGGGGTGAAAAACTGTTTTTT. Amino acids: CASSERGWGEKLFF.

The V gene is TRBV5-1, the J gene TRBJ2-7; TRBD1 is a possible D gene (6 bases). CDR1 is SGHRS, CDR2 YFSETQ, per germline. This CDR3 region has 12 residues. Trimming took off 4 bases at V and 6 bases at J, with 11 bases between the two ends. As DNA, the CDR3 is TGCGCCAGCAGCGTAAACAGGGCCGAGCAGTACTTC. Its translation: CASSVNRAEQYF.

The J gene is TRBJ2-7, the V gene TRBV29-1; 7 bases line up with TRBD1. The length of the CDR3 is 16 residues. V lost 4 bases to trimming and J lost 2 bases; unmatched junction nucleotides: 14. The germline gives CDR1 SQVTM, CDR2 ANQGSEA. The CDR3 DNA follows: TGCAGCGTTGGATTTATGGGGCAGGGGGACCCCTACGAGCAGTACTTC. It is translated as CSVGFMGQGDPYEQYF.

This clone was observed a handful of times. This CDR3 is also generated by other DNA sequences in the sample. This chain links TRBV18 with TRBJ1-2, with 7 positions matching TRBD1. The CDR3 sequence is 14 residues long. V lost 1 base and J lost 3; bases outside the gene matches: 2. The V gene's germline CDR1 is KGHSH and CDR2 LQKENI. The CDR3 region is CASSPLDRDYGYTF. CDR3 bases: TGTGCCAGCTCACCACTCGACAGGGACTATGGCTACACCTTC.

There are a few counts of this clone. The genes are TRBV4-1 and TRBJ1-3; TRBD1 is a possible D gene (6 bases). This CDR3 has 16 amino acids. The ends were cut back, 2 bases at V and 0 bases at J, with 11 bases in the middle. The V gene's germline CDR1 is MGHRA and CDR2 YSYEKL. The CDR3 nucleotides are TGCGCCAGCAGCCAACCAGGGGAGAGCTCTGGAAACACCATATATTTT. This encodes CASSQPGESSGNTIYF.

This chain joins TRBV5-1 and TRBJ1-4; 8 bases map to TRBD1. The length of the CDR3 is 15 residues. V was pared by 5 bases and J by 4 bases, with 7 bases of the junction left unmatched. The V gene's germline CDR1 is SGHRS and CDR2 YFSETQ. In nucleotides, the CDR3 is TGCGCCAGCAGGTCGACAGGGGCGCATAATGAAAAACTGTTTTTT. Translated, it gives CASRSTGAHNEKLFF.

The CDR3 sequence: CASRLHGTGVETQYF. The DNA for the CDR3 is TGTGCCAGCAGACTTCACGGGACAGGGGTAGAGACCCAGTACTTC. The chain combines TRBV28 with TRBJ2-5; 10 bases align to TRBD1. Germline V lookup: CDR1 MDHEN, CDR2 SYDVKM. V gave up 6 bases and J gave up 4 bases; unmatched junction bases: 8. CDR3 size: 15 residues.

This clone showed up just once. The chain's CDR3 is CASSRFAGGSGNTIYF. Here the CDR3 DNA reads TGTGCCAGCAGCCGGTTTGCGGGGGGCTCTGGAAACACCATATATTTT. J is TRBJ1-3 and V is TRBV28; D may be TRBD1 (5 bases). The CDR3 spans 16 residues. Germline-derived CDR1 and CDR2 are MDHEN and SYDVKM. Trimming shortened V by 6 bases and J by 0 bases, and 15 bases separated the two germline ends.